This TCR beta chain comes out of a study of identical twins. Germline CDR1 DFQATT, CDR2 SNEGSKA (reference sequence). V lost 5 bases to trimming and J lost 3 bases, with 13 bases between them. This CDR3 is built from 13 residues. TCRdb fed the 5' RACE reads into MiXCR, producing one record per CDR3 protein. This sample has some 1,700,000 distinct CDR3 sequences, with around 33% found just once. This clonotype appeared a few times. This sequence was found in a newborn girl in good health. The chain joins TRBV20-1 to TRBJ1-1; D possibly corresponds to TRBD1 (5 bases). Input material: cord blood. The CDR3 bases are TGCAGTGCTCGCGGGGGAGTGGACACTGAAGCTTTCTTT. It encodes CSARGGVDTEAFF.